This T cell receptor (beta chain) was documented in a study of beta chain features in type 1 diabetes. Using CD45RO/CCR7/CD25/CD127/CD95/CD27, CD4+ naive, central memory, regulatory and stem cell-like memory cells were sorted. The sequenced template was cDNA made from the entire isolated RNA. Method: immunoSEQ multiplex PCR; TCRdb's copy keeps in-frame clones and lacks some. The table includes more than 120,000 clones, less than 11% detected once. Details on this clone: Its target is not known. The sample holds other DNA sequences that translate to the same CDR3.

Looked up from germline, CDR1 is SGHRS and CDR2 is YFSETQ. The CDR3 length is 14 residues. The germline V and J ends were trimmed by 0 bases and 0 bases, with 4 bases remaining between them. Study-level results: Researchers could not determine here whether HLA type influences TCRB rearrangement. TCRB repertoires of naive, central memory and Treg cells appeared more similar among patients than among healthy donors.

The sequencing input was naive CD4+ T cells from blood. The TCR sequence derives from a man between 18 and 29 years old in good health. The chain links TRBV5-1 to TRBJ1-5; D is unresolved. CDR3 in DNA: TGCGCCAGCAGCTTGGGCGGTAGCAATCAGCCCCAGCATTTT. This sequence encodes CASSLGGSNQPQHF.